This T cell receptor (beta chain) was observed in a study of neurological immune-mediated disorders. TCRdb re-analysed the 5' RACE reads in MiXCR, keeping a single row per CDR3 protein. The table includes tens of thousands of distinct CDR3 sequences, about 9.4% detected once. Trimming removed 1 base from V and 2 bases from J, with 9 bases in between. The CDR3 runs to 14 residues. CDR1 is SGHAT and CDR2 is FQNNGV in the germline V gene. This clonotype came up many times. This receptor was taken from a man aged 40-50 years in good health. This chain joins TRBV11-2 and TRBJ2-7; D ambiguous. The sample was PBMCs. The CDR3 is CASSLVGATYEQYF. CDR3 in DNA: TGTGCCAGCAGCTTAGTGGGCGCTACCTACGAGCAGTACTTC.